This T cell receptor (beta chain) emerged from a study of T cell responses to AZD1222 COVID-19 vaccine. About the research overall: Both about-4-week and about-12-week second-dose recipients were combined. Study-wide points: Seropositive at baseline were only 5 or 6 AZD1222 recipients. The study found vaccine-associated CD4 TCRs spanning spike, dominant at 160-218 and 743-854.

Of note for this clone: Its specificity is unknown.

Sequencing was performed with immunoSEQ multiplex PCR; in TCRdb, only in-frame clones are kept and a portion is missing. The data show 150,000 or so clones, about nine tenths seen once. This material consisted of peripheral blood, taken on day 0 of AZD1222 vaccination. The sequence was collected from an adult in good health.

Here the CDR3 DNA reads TGTGCCAGCAGTTTTATGCAGGGAATCAATTCACCCCTCCACTTT. It translates to CASSFMQGINSPLHF. The chain carries TRBV28 and TRBJ1-6; perhaps TRBD1 as D (5 bases). The germline V and J ends were trimmed by 3 bases and 7 bases, with 13 bases remaining between them. Germline V gene sequence: CDR1 MDHEN, CDR2 SYDVKM. The CDR3 runs to 15 residues.